Following are 32 T cell receptor beta chains from one sample sequenced in a study of cytomegalovirus exposure and HLA in healthy donors. Primers included in the PCR were 60 Vbeta and 13 Jbeta primers. Data came from immunoSEQ multiplex PCR; TCRdb stores just in-frame clones and leaves some out. This table holds 150,000 to 200,000 clones. The material sequenced was PBMCs. The receptors shown here come from a woman aged 18 to 35 in good health and CMV-seropositive.

V is TRBV5-8 and J is TRBJ1-6, with D perhaps TRBD1 (5 bases). Germline-derived CDR1 and CDR2 are SGHTS and YDEGEE. The CDR3 runs 14 residues. Trimming cost V 1 base and J 4 bases, with 6 bases left between them. CDR3: CASSLRQYNSPLHF. In DNA, the CDR3 is TGTGCCAGCAGCTTGAGACAGTATAATTCACCCCTCCACTTT. The full variable domain, its missing parts supplied by reference TRBV5-8 and TRBJ1-6, is EAGVTQSPTHLIKTRGQQATLRCSPISGHTSVYWYQQALGLGLQFLLWYDEGEERNRGNFPPRFSGRQFPNYSSELNVNALELEDSALYLCASSLRQYNSPLHFGNGTRLTVT.

This chain links TRBV9 with TRBJ1-1; possible D gene TRBD1, 5 bases. Germline CDR1 reads SGDLS; CDR2 reads YYNGEE. V gave up 2 bases and J gave up 4 bases, with 15 bases separating them. The CDR3 loop spans 15 amino acids. The CDR3 coding sequence is TGTGCCAGCAGCGTGGGCAGGGAAGGGTTCACTGAAGCTTTCTTT. This encodes CASSVGREGFTEAFF.

The chain carries TRBV19 and TRBJ1-1, with 7 bases lining up with TRBD1. J lost 1 base, V lost 2 bases, and 7 bases had no gene match. CDR3 length: 16 residues. Germline CDR1 LNHDA, CDR2 SQIVND (reference sequence). The CDR3, as DNA: TGTGCCAGTAGTATAAGCGGCAGGGGGTGGAACACTGAAGCTTTCTTT. Amino acids: CASSISGRGWNTEAFF. The whole variable domain, filled in from reference TRBV19 and TRBJ1-1, reads DGGITQSPKYLFRKEGQNVTLSCEQNLNHDAMYWYRQDPGQGLRLIYYSQIVNDFQKGDIAEGYSVSREKKESFPLTVTSAQKNPTAFYLCASSISGRGWNTEAFFGQGTRLTVV.

V is TRBV4-2 and J is TRBJ2-3, with D possibly being TRBD2 (6 bases). Germline lookup yields CDR1 LGHNA and CDR2 YNFKEQ. The CDR3 contains 15 residues. V shed 1 base and J shed 2 bases, with 10 bases lying between them. The CDR3 spells CASSQGGLYTDTQYF. CDR3 bases: TGTGCCAGCAGCCAAGGGGGACTCTACACAGATACGCAGTATTTT.

V usage is TRBV7-2 and J usage is TRBJ1-2; D is perhaps TRBD1 (5 bases). This CDR3 is 15 amino acids long. The germline V gene encodes CDR1 SGHTA and CDR2 FQGNSA. The V and J ends lost 1 base and 7 bases respectively, with 16 bases between them. CDR3 loop: CASSLDPGKVGGYTF. CDR3 nucleotides: TGTGCCAGCAGCTTAGATCCAGGGAAGGTCGGTGGCTACACCTTC. Full variable domain (rest looked up from reference TRBV7-2 and TRBJ1-2): GAGVSQSPSNKVTEKGKDVELRCDPISGHTALYWYRQSLGQGLEFLIYFQGNSAPDKSGLPSDRFSAERTGGSVSTLTIQRTQQEDSAVYLCASSLDPGKVGGYTFGSGTRLTVV.

This chain links TRBV13 with TRBJ2-5, with TRBD2 matching over 10 bases. The germline V gene has CDR1 PRHDT and CDR2 FYEKMQ (reference sequence). The CDR3 consists of 16 residues. J gave up 3 bases and V 1 base, and 5 bases lay outside the gene matches. The CDR3 is CASSLVSAGGEETQYF. The CDR3 DNA reads as TGTGCCAGCAGCTTAGTTTCAGCGGGGGGGGAAGAGACCCAGTACTTC.

The chain uses TRBV11-3 and TRBJ2-7; D unclear. The germline V gene has CDR1 SGHNT and CDR2 YENEEA. This CDR3 is built from 12 residues. Trimming stripped 3 bases from V and 4 bases from J, with 7 bases between. CDR3 loop: CASSFTGYEQYF. The CDR3 bases are TGTGCCAGCAGCTTCACCGGGTACGAGCAGTACTTC. The variable domain in full, completed from reference TRBV11-3 and TRBJ2-7, reads EAGVVQSPRYKIIEKKQPVAFWCNPISGHNTLYWYLQNLGQGPELLIRYENEEAVDDSQLPKDRFSAERLKGVDSTLKIQPAELGDSAVYLCASSFTGYEQYFGPGTRLTVT.

CDR3 in amino acids: CASSRGSLGTEAFF. The CDR3 region has the DNA TGTGCCAGCAGTCGAGGGAGCTTGGGCACTGAAGCTTTCTTT. The J gene is TRBJ1-1, the V gene TRBV7-9, with D hard to call. Trimming shortened V by 6 bases and J by 4 bases, and 15 bases separated the two germline ends. The CDR3 has 14 residues. Per germline, CDR1 SEHNR and CDR2 FQNEAQ (reference sequence).

V gene TRBV19 combines with J gene TRBJ1-2; 9 nucleotides line up with TRBD1. The CDR3 is made up of 15 amino acids. V lost 5 bases and J lost 4; bases outside the gene matches: 8. Germline V gene lookup returns CDR1 LNHDA and CDR2 SQIVND (reference sequence). The CDR3 nucleotides are TGTGCCAGTAGTGTCTCGACAGGGGGTATCTATGGCTACACCTTC. Protein product: CASSVSTGGIYGYTF.

V usage is TRBV5-1 and J usage is TRBJ1-4; D remains ambiguous. CDR1 and CDR2 (germline): SGHRS, YFSETQ. The CDR3 is 16 amino acids. The V and J ends lost 4 bases and 4 bases respectively, with 17 bases between them. CDR3 amino acids: CASSLGPPGGNEKLFF. The CDR3 coding sequence is TGCGCCAGCAGCCTCGGGCCCCCGGGAGGTAATGAAAAACTGTTTTTT. The variable domain in full, with the rest retrieved from reference TRBV5-1 and TRBJ1-4, is KAGVTQTPRYLIKTRGQQVTLSCSPISGHRSVSWYQQTPGQGLQFLFEYFSETQRNKGNFPGRFSGRQFSNSRSEMNVSTLELGDSALYLCASSLGPPGGNEKLFFGSGTQLSVL.

The J gene is TRBJ2-2, the V gene TRBV6-1; D is unclear. The germline CDR1 and CDR2 sequences are MNHNS and SASEGT. Trimming left V 2 bases short and J 4 bases short, with 5 bases between. The CDR3 runs to 13 residues. The CDR3, as DNA: TGTGCCAGCAGTGAAACCAGCACCGGGGAGCTGTTTTTT. This sequence encodes CASSETSTGELFF.

The chain joins TRBV4-1 to TRBJ1-2; no clear D. CDR1 and CDR2 from the germline V gene are MGHRA and YSYEKL. This CDR3 spans 17 amino acids. V dropped 0 bases and J dropped 2 bases, with 16 bases sitting between them. The CDR3 loop is CASSQEARLGTNYGYTF. In DNA, the CDR3 is TGCGCCAGCAGCCAAGAAGCAAGGCTGGGCACAAACTATGGCTACACCTTC.

V is TRBV5-4 and J is TRBJ2-5, with D possibly matching TRBD2 (5 bases). The last part of the DNA fits TRBJ2-7 better; the J call may be wrong. CDR3 length equals 15 residues. Germline loops: CDR1 SGHNT, CDR2 YYREEE (reference sequence). As DNA, the CDR3 is TGTGCCAGCAGCTTGGTTGGGAGTCCATCCTACGAGCAGTACTTC. It specifies CASSLVGSPSYEQYF.

V usage is TRBV5-1 and J usage is TRBJ1-3; no definite D call. CDR3 size: 14 residues. V lost 0 bases to trimming and J lost 1 base, with 5 bases between them. Germline lookup yields CDR1 SGHRS and CDR2 YFSETQ. In DNA form, the CDR3 reads TGCGCCAGCAGCTTGGGAGGTTCTGGAAACACCATATATTTT. It specifies CASSLGGSGNTIYF. The full variable domain, its missing parts supplied by reference TRBV5-1 and TRBJ1-3, is KAGVTQTPRYLIKTRGQQVTLSCSPISGHRSVSWYQQTPGQGLQFLFEYFSETQRNKGNFPGRFSGRQFSNSRSEMNVSTLELGDSALYLCASSLGGSGNTIYFGEGSWLTVV.

The chain links TRBV5-4 to TRBJ1-1; a weak D match, TRBD1 (5 bases). The CDR3 is made up of 13 amino acids. CDR1 is SGHNT, CDR2 YYREEE, per germline (reference sequence). The V gene lost 6 bases and the J gene lost 5 bases, with 14 bases spanning the gap. CDR3: CASTPTGLTEAFF. CDR3 sequence (DNA): TGTGCCAGCACCCCGACGGGACTGACTGAAGCTTTCTTT.

The chain joins TRBV30 to TRBJ1-5; a weak D match, TRBD1 (6 bases). The CDR3 covers 15 residues. The ends were cut back, 0 bases at V and 3 bases at J, with 12 bases in the middle. CDR1 and CDR2 (germline): GTSNPN, SVGIG (reference sequence). The CDR3 sequence is CAWSVQGSFNQPQHF. The CDR3, as DNA: TGTGCCTGGAGTGTGCAGGGGAGTTTCAATCAGCCCCAGCATTTT.

The V and J genes are TRBV4-2 and TRBJ1-3; tentatively, D is TRBD1 (6 bases). The germline CDR1 and CDR2 sequences are LGHNA and YNFKEQ. The V gene lost 4 bases and the J gene lost 4 bases, with 17 bases spanning the gap. The CDR3 is made up of 16 amino acids. The CDR3 coding sequence is TGTGCCAGCAGCCGCACGATTACAGGGTCCGGAAACACCATATATTTT. It codes for CASSRTITGSGNTIYF.

The chain carries TRBV19 and TRBJ1-2; D might be TRBD1 (6 bases). The CDR3 sequence is 13 residues long. V lost 3 bases and J lost 4, with 9 bases in between. CDR1 is LNHDA and CDR2 is SQIVND in the germline V gene (reference sequence). The CDR3: CASSMGGAYGYTF. The CDR3 region has the DNA TGTGCCAGTAGTATGGGGGGGGCCTATGGCTACACCTTC.

The chain has TRBV18 and TRBJ2-7; 7 bases map to TRBD2. The CDR3 contains 13 residues. V was pared by 6 bases and J by 6 bases, with 8 bases of the junction left unmatched. Looked up from germline, CDR1 is KGHSH and CDR2 is LQKENI. In nucleotides, the CDR3 is TGTGCCAGCTCCCTCGGGGAGGGGTTCGAGCAGTACTTC. Translation gives CASSLGEGFEQYF.

J is TRBJ2-3 and V is TRBV7-8; TRBD2 matches at 7 bases. Losses at the gene ends were 1 base for V and 3 bases for J; bases not matched to a gene: 10. CDR1 is SGHVS, CDR2 FQNEAQ, per germline. The CDR3 is made up of 17 amino acids. As DNA, the CDR3 is TGTGCCAGCAGCTTAGTCAGGCGGGAGCAGGGTACAGATACGCAGTATTTT. It is translated as CASSLVRREQGTDTQYF.

The chain joins TRBV19 to TRBJ1-6; the match to TRBD1 covers 7 bases. The V segment lost 8 bases and the J segment 0 bases; nucleotides outside the gene matches: 7. The germline V gene has CDR1 LNHDA and CDR2 SQIVND (reference sequence). The CDR3 sequence is 16 residues long. The CDR3 region is CASVDRASSYNSPLHF. Here the CDR3 DNA reads TGTGCCAGTGTCGACAGGGCGAGCTCCTATAATTCACCCCTCCACTTT.

V gene TRBV9 combines with J gene TRBJ2-1, with D unresolved. The V gene lost 3 bases and the J gene lost 5 bases, with 15 bases spanning the gap. Per the germline V gene, CDR1 is SGDLS and CDR2 is YYNGEE. This CDR3 has 15 residues. CDR3 region: CASSAALGHNNEQFF. CDR3 nucleotides: TGTGCCAGCAGCGCTGCCCTAGGCCATAACAATGAGCAGTTCTTC.

The genes are TRBV5-1 and TRBJ2-1; 8 positions match TRBD2. The CDR3 loop spans 16 amino acids. CDR1 is SGHRS, CDR2 YFSETQ, per germline. Losses at the gene ends were 1 base for V and 2 bases for J; bases not matched to a gene: 5. CDR3 DNA sequence: TGCGCCAGCAGCTTGTCTCCGGGGGGGGCCTACAATGAGCAGTTCTTC. Its translation: CASSLSPGGAYNEQFF.

The chain couples TRBV19 to TRBJ1-2; 7 bases line up with TRBD1. The CDR3 sequence is 16 residues long. Germline V CDR1 and CDR2: LNHDA, SQIVND (reference sequence). With V trimmed by 5 bases and J by 0 bases, 9 bases remained unmatched. DNA of the CDR3: TGTGCCAGTAGTTCCCGTTCACAGGGGTCTAACTATGGCTACACCTTC. Translation gives CASSSRSQGSNYGYTF.

The J gene is TRBJ1-2, the V gene TRBV7-2; 9 bases fit TRBD1. The germline gives CDR1 SGHTA, CDR2 FQGNSA. After removal of 2 bases from V and 3 bases from J, the junction contained 1 base not matched to a gene. The CDR3 consists of 14 residues. CDR3 loop: CASSLWTGDYGYTF. DNA for the CDR3: TGTGCCAGCAGCTTATGGACAGGGGACTATGGCTACACCTTC.

J is TRBJ2-7 and V is TRBV7-9; D unclear. Trimming took off 0 bases at V and 2 bases at J, with 8 bases between the two ends. Germline-derived CDR1 and CDR2 are SEHNR and FQNEAQ (reference sequence). The CDR3 contains 14 residues. The CDR3 is CASSLAGGAYEQYF. CDR3 nucleotides: TGTGCCAGCAGCTTAGCTGGCGGCGCCTACGAGCAGTACTTC.

V is TRBV14 and J is TRBJ2-2, with D unclear. This CDR3 spans 13 amino acids. V lost 3 bases, J lost 5 bases, and 7 bases lay in between. The germline V gene encodes CDR1 SGHDN and CDR2 FVKESK. The CDR3: CASSQMRTGELFF. DNA for the CDR3: TGTGCCAGCAGCCAGATGCGGACCGGGGAGCTGTTTTTT. The whole variable domain, remainder taken from reference TRBV14 and TRBJ2-2, is EAGVTQFPSHSVIEKGQTVTLRCDPISGHDNLYWYRRVMGKEIKFLLHFVKESKQDESGMPNNRFLAERTGGTYSTLKVQPAELEDSGVYFCASSQMRTGELFFGEGSRLTVL.

The V gene is TRBV18, the J gene TRBJ1-5; 7 bases fit TRBD1. The germline gives CDR1 KGHSH, CDR2 LQKENI. CDR3 length: 15 residues. J gave up 2 bases and V 1 base, and 2 bases lay outside the gene matches. The CDR3 region is CASSPQGARNQPQHF. CDR3 nucleotide sequence: TGTGCCAGCTCACCACAGGGGGCCCGCAATCAGCCCCAGCATTTT.

The rearrangement uses TRBV7-9 and TRBJ2-5; TRBD2 agrees at 12 bases. This CDR3 spans 16 amino acids. The junction had 6 bases not matched to a gene; V was cut back by 4 bases and J by 3 bases. The germline V gene encodes CDR1 SEHNR and CDR2 FQNEAQ (reference sequence). CDR3 in amino acids: CASSSSSGRGKETQYF. CDR3 in DNA: TGTGCCAGCAGCTCGTCTAGCGGGAGGGGAAAAGAGACCCAGTACTTC.

V is TRBV19 and J is TRBJ2-1; 7 bases line up with TRBD1. This CDR3 comprises 15 residues. V was clipped by 7 bases and J by 7 bases; unmatched bases: 13. The V gene's germline CDR1 is LNHDA and CDR2 SQIVND (reference sequence). CDR3 sequence: CASKPGQPFINEQFF. DNA of the CDR3: TGTGCCAGTAAACCGGGACAGCCTTTTATTAATGAGCAGTTCTTC.

The rearrangement joins TRBV5-1 to TRBJ2-1; 10 positions match TRBD2. V dropped 2 bases and J dropped 4; count of bases not matched to a gene: 6. The germline gives CDR1 SGHRS, CDR2 YFSETQ. The length of the CDR3 is 16 residues. CDR3 protein: CASSFLAGELYNEQFF. DNA of the CDR3: TGCGCCAGCAGCTTTCTAGCGGGAGAGCTTTACAATGAGCAGTTCTTC.

As regards this clone: The junction does not match germline at one end; this may be a read error. The same CDR3 arises from other DNA sequences in this sample as well. J is TRBJ1-1 and V is TRBV4-1; D is ambiguous. Germline V gene lookup returns CDR1 MGHRA and CDR2 YSYEKL. This CDR3 spans 15 amino acids. The CDR3 loop reads CASSQELSSFTEAFF. The CDR3 nucleotides read TGCGCCAGCAGCCAAGAGCTATCGAGTTTTACTGAGGCTTTCTTT.